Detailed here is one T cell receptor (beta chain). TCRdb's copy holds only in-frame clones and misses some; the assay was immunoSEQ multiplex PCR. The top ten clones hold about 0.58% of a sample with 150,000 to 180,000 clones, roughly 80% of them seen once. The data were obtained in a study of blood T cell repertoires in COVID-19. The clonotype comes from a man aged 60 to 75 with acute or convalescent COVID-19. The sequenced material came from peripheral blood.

CDR3 sequence reads: CASSGQAGGPNEQFF. The CDR3 coding sequence is TGTGCCAGCAGTGGCCAAGCGGGAGGGCCAAATGAGCAGTTCTTC. The gene calls are TRBV2 and TRBJ2-1; 10 bases align to TRBD2. The CDR3 is 15 amino acids. CDR1 and CDR2 from the germline V gene are SNHLY and FYNNEI. With 4 bases clipped from V and 7 bases from J, the junction kept 7 bases outside the gene matches.